Below are 13 T cell receptor beta chains sequenced from a single sample in a study of radiotherapy plus CTLA-4 blockade in lung cancer. Profiled with immunoSEQ multiplex PCR; TCRdb holds only in-frame clones, not every one. Found here are 75,000 to 100,000 clones, roughly 80% of them singletons; the top ten hold around 3.6%. The sample here was peripheral blood, taken from a patient treated with radiotherapy plus ipilimumab. The receptors shown here come from a human donor with non-small cell lung cancer who had a partial response to radiotherapy plus ipilimumab.

V and J are TRBV7-2 and TRBJ1-2; D may be TRBD1 (6 bases). Trimming cost V 3 bases and J 2 bases, with 13 bases left between them. Germline V lookup: CDR1 SGHTA, CDR2 FQGNSA. The CDR3 length is 15 residues. CDR3 residues: CASSFGTGKNYGYTF. In DNA form, the CDR3 reads TGTGCCAGCAGCTTTGGTACAGGGAAAAACTATGGCTACACCTTC.

The J gene is TRBJ2-5, the V gene TRBV7-9, with 7 bases identical to TRBD1. J lost 4 bases, V lost 5 bases, and 13 bases had no gene match. The germline V gene has CDR1 SEHNR and CDR2 FQNEAQ (reference sequence). There are 16 residues in the CDR3. DNA of the CDR3: TGTGCCAGCAGCCCCGGACAGGTCGGGACGGGAGAGACCCAGTACTTC. As protein: CASSPGQVGTGETQYF.

This clone has only one observation. The chain combines TRBV7-2 with TRBJ2-1, with D perhaps TRBD2 (5 bases). The germline V gene has CDR1 SGHTA and CDR2 FQGNSA. The CDR3 runs to 14 residues. Trimming pared 2 bases from V and 3 bases from J, leaving 8 bases between. The CDR3 region has the DNA TGTGCCAGCAGCTTATCCCGGGACTACAATGAGCAGTTCTTC. It encodes CASSLSRDYNEQFF.

This clone has just one count. The V gene is TRBV10-2, the J gene TRBJ2-1, with D possibly being TRBD2 (5 bases). The CDR3 has 14 amino acids. The V and J ends lost 2 bases and 6 bases respectively, with 11 bases between them. Germline V gene sequence: CDR1 WSHSY, CDR2 SAAADI. This CDR3 reads CASSEGSAFNEQFF. DNA for the CDR3: TGCGCCAGCAGTGAGGGTAGCGCTTTCAATGAGCAGTTCTTC.

The chain carries TRBV9 and TRBJ2-4, with D possibly matching TRBD2 (7 bases). Trimming pared 0 bases from V and 7 bases from J, leaving 17 bases between. Germline lookup yields CDR1 SGDLS and CDR2 YYNGEE. This CDR3 has 16 amino acids. CDR3 sequence: CASSVVPGGRENIQYF. The CDR3 DNA follows: TGTGCCAGCAGCGTAGTCCCTGGGGGGCGGGAGAACATTCAGTACTTC. The entire variable domain, with the rest obtained from reference TRBV9 and TRBJ2-4, is as follows: DSGVTQTPKHLITATGQRVTLRCSPRSGDLSVYWYQQSLDQGLQFLIQYYNGEERAKGNILERFSAQQFPDLHSELNLSSLELGDSALYFCASSVVPGGRENIQYFGAGTRLSVL.

This rearrangement joins TRBV5-5 to TRBJ1-6, with D possibly matching TRBD1 (5 bases). The CDR3 totals 14 residues. V was cut by 2 bases and J by 8 bases, with 11 bases left in between. The germline V gene encodes CDR1 SGHKS and CDR2 YYEKEE (reference sequence). CDR3 DNA: TGTGCCAGCAGCTTCCAGGGTCACGATTCACCCCTCCACTTT. Its translation is CASSFQGHDSPLHF.

V is TRBV9 and J is TRBJ2-3; 9 bases are a match to TRBD2. CDR1 SGDLS and CDR2 YYNGEE come from the germline V gene. Trimming took 9 bases from V and 1 from J; bases not matched to a gene: 9. This CDR3 contains 15 residues. The CDR3 nucleotides read TGTGCCATCCAATCGCGGGAGGGCCGCACAGATACGCAGTATTTT. It translates to CAIQSREGRTDTQYF. Using reference TRBV9 and TRBJ2-3 for the parts outside the CDR3, the full variable domain is DSGVTQTPKHLITATGQRVTLRCSPRSGDLSVYWYQQSLDQGLQFLIQYYNGEERAKGNILERFSAQQFPDLHSELNLSSLELGDSALYFCAIQSREGRTDTQYFGPGTRLTVL.

The chain has TRBV5-5 and TRBJ2-3; D is possibly TRBD2 (6 bases). The V gene's germline CDR1 is SGHKS and CDR2 YYEKEE (reference sequence). This CDR3 has 16 amino acids. Trimming stripped 4 bases from V and 2 bases from J, with 17 bases between. Here the CDR3 DNA reads TGTGCCAGCAGCCCGGGACTGGGACTCGCCACAGATACGCAGTATTTT. Translated: CASSPGLGLATDTQYF.

The genes are TRBV19 and TRBJ1-3; 10 nucleotides match TRBD1. The CDR3 has 17 residues. V lost 3 bases, J lost 2 bases, and 7 bases stayed unmatched. Germline V lookup: CDR1 LNHDA, CDR2 SQIVND (reference sequence). The CDR3 spells CASSIFGTGAPGNTIYF. The CDR3 DNA reads as TGTGCCAGTAGTATCTTTGGGACAGGGGCTCCTGGAAACACCATATATTTT.

The V call is TRBV6-1, the J call TRBJ2-7; 7 bases fit TRBD1. CDR3 size: 13 residues. With 9 bases clipped from V and 0 bases from J, the junction kept 5 bases outside the gene matches. Germline assignment: CDR1 MNHNS and CDR2 SASEGT. The CDR3 loop reads CASWGQHSYEQYF. Here the CDR3 DNA reads TGTGCCAGTTGGGGACAGCACTCCTACGAGCAGTACTTC.

This clone has a single count. The chain has TRBV11-2 and TRBJ1-3; 10 positions agree with TRBD1. V shed 5 bases and J 4 bases; nucleotides not matched to a gene: 8. Germline V gene sequence: CDR1 SGHAT, CDR2 FQNNGV. This CDR3 region has 16 residues. DNA of the CDR3: TGTGCCAGCAGCGATCCGGACAGGGGGAGGGGAAACACCATATATTTT. It translates to CASSDPDRGRGNTIYF.

The chain is built from TRBV7-3 and TRBJ2-3; 7 nucleotides line up with TRBD2. This CDR3 has 14 amino acids. CDR1 and CDR2 (germline): SGHTA, FQGTGA. The V segment lost 3 bases and the J segment 2 bases; nucleotides outside the gene matches: 2. CDR3 sequence reads: CASSFRDYTDTQYF. CDR3 DNA: TGTGCCAGCAGCTTCCGGGACTACACAGATACGCAGTATTTT.

The CDR3 DNA is TGTGCCTGGAGTGTGGGGGCTAGCGGGTTCTACAATGAGCAGTTCTTC. It translates to CAWSVGASGFYNEQFF. The V call is TRBV30, the J call TRBJ2-1; 8 positions match TRBD2. With 0 bases clipped from V and 3 bases from J, the junction kept 7 bases outside the gene matches. This CDR3 is built from 16 residues. Germline-derived CDR1 and CDR2 are GTSNPN and SVGIG (reference sequence).